This record concerns one TCR beta chain sequence. The data stem from a study of blood T cell repertoires in COVID-19. Study as a whole: Acute and convalescent COVID-19 specimens originated in the United States, Italy and Spain.

This CDR3 contains 11 residues. CDR1 and CDR2 from the germline V gene are SNHLY and FYNNEI. V shed 5 bases, J shed 10 bases, and the junction held 4 bases outside the gene matches. Method: immunoSEQ multiplex PCR; TCRdb's copy keeps in-frame clones and lacks some. The data show some 300,000 clones, 90% seen once. Sequencing input: PBMCs or T cells enriched from blood (not recorded which). The origin of this receptor is a woman in her thirties who had been exposed to COVID-19. The chain uses TRBV2 and TRBJ1-2, with 7 bases identical to TRBD1. The CDR3: CASSTDRVYTF. The CDR3 nucleotides read TGTGCCAGCAGTACCGACAGGGTCTACACCTTC.